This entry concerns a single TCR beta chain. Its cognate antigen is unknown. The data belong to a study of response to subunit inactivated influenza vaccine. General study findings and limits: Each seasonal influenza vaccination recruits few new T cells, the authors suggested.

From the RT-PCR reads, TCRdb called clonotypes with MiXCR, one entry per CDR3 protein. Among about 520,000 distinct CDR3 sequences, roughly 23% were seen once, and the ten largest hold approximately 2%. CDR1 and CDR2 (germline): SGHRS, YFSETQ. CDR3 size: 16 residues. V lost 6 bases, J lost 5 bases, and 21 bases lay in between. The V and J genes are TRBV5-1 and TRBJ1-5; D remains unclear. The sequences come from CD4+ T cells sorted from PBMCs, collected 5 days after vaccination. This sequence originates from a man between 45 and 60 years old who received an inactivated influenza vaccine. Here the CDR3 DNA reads TGCGCCAGCACTATCACGGGCGCAAGGATACATCAGCCCCAGCATTTT. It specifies CASTITGARIHQPQHF.